These 13 T cell receptor beta chains share one sample of origin, sequenced in a study of OX40 agonist ivuxolimab in advanced cancers. The repertoire was sequenced with immunoSEQ multiplex PCR; TCRdb's copy has only in-frame clones and lacks some. The sample contains 48,000 or so clones, around nine tenths of which appear only once. Source: CD4+ or CD8+ T cells sorted from blood, taken in a trial of the OX40 agonist ivuxolimab. The receptors here all came from an adult with an advanced solid tumor such as melanoma, head and neck, liver or kidney cancer.

The CDR3 region has the DNA TGCGCCAGCAGCTCGAACCTAGGGACTAGCGGGAGCTGGGGAATTGGCAATGAGCAGTTCTTC. It specifies CASSSNLGTSGSWGIGNEQFF. This chain uses TRBV5-1 with TRBJ2-1, with 14 nucleotides matching TRBD2. The CDR3 has 21 residues. V was pared by 3 bases and J by 6 bases, with 20 bases of the junction left unmatched. Per the germline V gene, CDR1 is SGHRS and CDR2 is YFSETQ.

The chain joins TRBV4-3 to TRBJ2-7, with 8 positions matching TRBD2. The CDR3 is 15 residues long. V trimming: 4 bases; J trimming: 2 bases; junction bases outside the gene matches: 7. The germline V gene has CDR1 LGHNA and CDR2 YSLEER. CDR3 sequence reads: CASSLAGGGTYEQYF. The CDR3 DNA reads TGCGCCAGCAGCCTTGCGGGGGGCGGGACCTACGAGCAGTACTTC.

The V gene is TRBV5-1, the J gene TRBJ2-3; 9 bases match TRBD2. Germline V gene lookup returns CDR1 SGHRS and CDR2 YFSETQ. This CDR3 spans 17 amino acids. J lost 1 base, V lost 1 base, and 7 bases had no gene match. CDR3 loop: CASSLLVAGEGTDTQYF. DNA for the CDR3: TGCGCCAGCAGCTTGTTAGTAGCGGGAGAGGGCACAGATACGCAGTATTTT.

V is TRBV6-5 and J is TRBJ1-4, with D uncertain. V lost 4 bases to trimming and J lost 0 bases, with 9 bases between them. Germline CDR1 MNHEY, CDR2 SVGAGI. The CDR3 length is 15 residues. The CDR3 coding sequence is TGTGCCAGCAGTTTCAGACGGTCAACTAATGAAAAACTGTTTTTT. Amino acid sequence: CASSFRRSTNEKLFF.

The CDR3 DNA reads as TGTGCCAGCTCACGGGACAGGACGGCACAAGAGACCCAGTACTTC. Protein product: CASSRDRTAQETQYF. The V and J genes are TRBV18 and TRBJ2-5; TRBD1 agrees at 8 bases. CDR3 size: 15 residues. With V trimmed by 4 bases and J by 2 bases, 6 bases remained unmatched. CDR1 and CDR2 from the germline V gene are KGHSH and LQKENI.

The gene calls are TRBV5-1 and TRBJ1-2, with no clear D. Germline values: CDR1 SGHRS, CDR2 YFSETQ. V lost 5 bases and J lost 2, with 10 bases in between. The CDR3 runs to 13 residues. DNA for the CDR3: TGCGCCAGCAGTGACGGGCTCAACTATGGCTACACCTTC. Amino acids: CASSDGLNYGYTF.

V and J are TRBV6-5 and TRBJ2-7, with D uncertain. The V gene lost 6 bases and the J gene lost 4 bases, with 7 bases spanning the gap. Germline loops: CDR1 MNHEY, CDR2 SVGAGI. The CDR3 is 11 residues long. CDR3 sequence reads: CASRQQYEQYF. The CDR3 DNA sequence: TGTGCCAGCAGGCAACAATACGAGCAGTACTTC.

The V call is TRBV25-1, the J call TRBJ2-7; D is possibly TRBD1 (5 bases). The CDR3 is made up of 12 amino acids. Germline values: CDR1 MGHDK, CDR2 SYGVNS. V lost 11 bases and J 5 bases, leaving 16 bases between the germline ends. This CDR3 is CAGAQGKHEQYF. Written as DNA, the CDR3 is TGTGCCGGCGCGCAGGGAAAGCACGAGCAGTACTTC.

Regarding this clone: One end of the junction varies from germline; a read error may be responsible. The chain joins TRBV10-2 to TRBJ2-5; D unclear. CDR3 length equals 13 residues. Germline V gives CDR1 WSHSY, CDR2 SAAADI. The CDR3 protein is CASRSPFQEAQYF. The CDR3 DNA follows: TGCGCCAGCAGGAGTCCCTTTCAAGAGGCCCAGTACTTC.

The chain employs TRBV5-1 and TRBJ2-3; 7 bases align to TRBD2. The germline gives CDR1 SGHRS, CDR2 YFSETQ. This CDR3 contains 15 residues. With V trimmed by 4 bases and J by 2 bases, 7 bases remained unmatched. DNA of the CDR3: TGCGCCAGCAGCCCGCAGGGACTATACACAGATACGCAGTATTTT. Translating it yields CASSPQGLYTDTQYF.

V and J are TRBV4-1 and TRBJ2-6; D might be TRBD1 or TRBD2, each matching 5 bases. The CDR3 has 17 amino acids. V lost 4 bases to trimming and J lost 4 bases, with 17 bases between them. From germline, CDR1 is MGHRA and CDR2 YSYEKL. CDR3 residues: CASSLEQAGSGANVLTF. CDR3 sequence (DNA): TGCGCCAGCAGCCTCGAACAGGCGGGTTCCGGGGCCAACGTCCTGACTTTC.

About this clone itself: One end of the junction varies from germline; a read error may be responsible. The J gene is TRBJ1-1, the V gene TRBV11-2; D is ambiguous. The CDR3 consists of 15 residues. Looked up from germline, CDR1 is SGHAT and CDR2 is FQNNGV. The CDR3 DNA sequence: TGTGCCAGCAGCTTAGTCGGTAGGGCGAACGCTGAAGCTTTCTTT. It encodes CASSLVGRANAEAFF.

The chain couples TRBV7-3 to TRBJ2-1, with 8 bases lining up with TRBD1. CDR3 size: 17 residues. From germline, CDR1 is SGHTA and CDR2 FQGTGA. Losses at the gene ends were 0 bases for V and 7 bases for J; bases not matched to a gene: 11. CDR3 protein: CASSLTGQGGSNNEQFF. The CDR3 bases are TGTGCCAGCAGCTTAACTGGACAGGGTGGCTCCAATAATGAGCAGTTCTTC.